The sequence of this T cell receptor (beta chain) was determined in a study of T cells in women clearing cervical HPV infection. The germline V gene encodes CDR1 SGHTA and CDR2 FQGNSA. This CDR3 comprises 15 residues. J lost 6 bases, V lost 6 bases, and 6 bases had no gene match. Regarding this clone: The CDR3 is cut off 3 residues early in the read; its end comes from the germline J gene.

The table came from immunoSEQ multiplex PCR; TCRdb's copy has only in-frame clones and leaves some out. This sample's table has tens of thousands of clones. The TCR comes from a woman aged 18-69 years with a cervical HPV16 infection that either progressed to CIN3+ or cleared (not recorded which). Sequencing used blood buffy coat. The chain combines TRBV7-2 with TRBJ2-2, with 11 bases identical to TRBD2. CDR3 DNA, as far as it was read: TGTGCCAGCAGGGATAGCGGGGGGGCCTCCGGGGAG. Residues: CASRDSGGASGE. The full CDR3 sequence reads CASRDSGGASGELFF.